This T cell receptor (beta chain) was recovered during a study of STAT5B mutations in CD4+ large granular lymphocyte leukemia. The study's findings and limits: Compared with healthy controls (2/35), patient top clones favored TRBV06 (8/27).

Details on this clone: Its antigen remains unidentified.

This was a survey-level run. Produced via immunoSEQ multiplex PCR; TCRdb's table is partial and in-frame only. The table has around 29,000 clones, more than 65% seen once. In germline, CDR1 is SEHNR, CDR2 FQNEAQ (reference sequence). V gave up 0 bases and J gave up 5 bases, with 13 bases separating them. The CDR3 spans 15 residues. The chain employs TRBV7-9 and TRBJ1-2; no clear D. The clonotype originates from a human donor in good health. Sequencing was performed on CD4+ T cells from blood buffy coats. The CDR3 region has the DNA TGTGCCAGCAGCTTAGCAGGGTCTTCGGTGTATGGCTACACCTTC. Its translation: CASSLAGSSVYGYTF.